This T cell receptor (beta chain) was identified during a study of CD8 T cells in Susac syndrome. Study findings and constraints: Among people with Susac, CD8+ clonal expansion was greatest in TEMRA cells and active patients.

Negative isolation yielded CD8+ and CD4+ T cells; FACS enriched TEMRA cells. The RNA input was about 0.5 to 1 ug, and it was reverse transcribed with random hexamers. By means of immunoSEQ multiplex PCR, TCR beta CDR3 spanning 54 Vbeta and 13 Jbeta underwent amplification. One entry per CDR3 protein, called by TCRdb with MiXCR from the immunoSEQ multiplex PCR reads. The repertoire consists of under 200,000 distinct CDR3 sequences, with over 90% occurring once and the leading ten covering less than 0.2%. On this clonotype: Its target is not known.

The ends were cut back, 0 bases at V and 6 bases at J, with 6 bases in the middle. The germline V gene encodes CDR1 MNHEY and CDR2 SVGEGT. This CDR3 comprises 13 residues. This sequence originates from a human donor with Susac syndrome. Sequences were obtained from CD8+ T cells from PBMCs. This sequence joins TRBV6-2 or TRBV6-3 and TRBJ2-1; D unresolved. CDR3 in DNA: TGTGCCAGCAGTTACTCGAATCTCAATGAGCAGTTCTTC. Translated: CASSYSNLNEQFF.